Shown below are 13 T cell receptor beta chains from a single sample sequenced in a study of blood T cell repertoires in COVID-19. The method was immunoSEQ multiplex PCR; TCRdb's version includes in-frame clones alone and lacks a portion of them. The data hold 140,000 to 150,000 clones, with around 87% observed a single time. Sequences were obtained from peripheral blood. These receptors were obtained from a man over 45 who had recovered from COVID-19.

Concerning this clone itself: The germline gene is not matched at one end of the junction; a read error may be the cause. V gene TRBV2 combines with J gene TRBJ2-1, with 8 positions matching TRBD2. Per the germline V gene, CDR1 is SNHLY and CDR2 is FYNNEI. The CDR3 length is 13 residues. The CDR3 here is CASSDPRRGVKLF. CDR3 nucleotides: TGTGCCAGCAGTGACCCCCGGCGGGGGGTCAAGCTCTTC.

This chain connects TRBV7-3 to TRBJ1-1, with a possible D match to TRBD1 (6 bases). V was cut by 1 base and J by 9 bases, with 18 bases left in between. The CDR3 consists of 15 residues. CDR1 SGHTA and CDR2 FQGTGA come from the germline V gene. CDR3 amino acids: CASSLRGGAPEQAFF. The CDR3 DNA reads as TGTGCCAGCAGCTTAAGAGGGGGGGCACCCGAGCAAGCTTTCTTT.

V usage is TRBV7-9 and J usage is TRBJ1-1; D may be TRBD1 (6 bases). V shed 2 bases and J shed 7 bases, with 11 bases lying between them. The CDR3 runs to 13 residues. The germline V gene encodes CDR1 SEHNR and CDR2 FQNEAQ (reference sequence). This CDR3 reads CASSLRGAIEAFF. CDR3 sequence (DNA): TGTGCCAGCAGCTTACGGGGGGCTATTGAAGCTTTCTTT.

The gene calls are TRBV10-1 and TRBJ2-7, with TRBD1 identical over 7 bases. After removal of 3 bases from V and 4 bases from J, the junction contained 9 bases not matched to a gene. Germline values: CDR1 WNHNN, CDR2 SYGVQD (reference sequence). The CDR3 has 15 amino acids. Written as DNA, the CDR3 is TGCGCCAGCAGTGACCGGGACAGATTCGGGTACGAGCAGTACTTC. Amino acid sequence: CASSDRDRFGYEQYF.

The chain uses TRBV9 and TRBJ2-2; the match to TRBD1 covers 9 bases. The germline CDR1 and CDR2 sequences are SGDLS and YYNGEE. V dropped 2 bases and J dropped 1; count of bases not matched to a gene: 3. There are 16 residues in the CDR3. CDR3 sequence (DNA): TGTGCCAGCAGCGTCCAGGGACAGGGGAACACCGGGGAGCTGTTTTTT. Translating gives CASSVQGQGNTGELFF.

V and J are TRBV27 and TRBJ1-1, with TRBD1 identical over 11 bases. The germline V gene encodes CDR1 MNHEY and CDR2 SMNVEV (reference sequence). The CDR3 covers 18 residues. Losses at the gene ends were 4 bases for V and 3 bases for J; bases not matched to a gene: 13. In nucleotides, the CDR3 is TGTGCCAGCAGTTCCCGAACCGGACAGGGGGCCTTGTACACTGAAGCTTTCTTT. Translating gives CASSSRTGQGALYTEAFF.

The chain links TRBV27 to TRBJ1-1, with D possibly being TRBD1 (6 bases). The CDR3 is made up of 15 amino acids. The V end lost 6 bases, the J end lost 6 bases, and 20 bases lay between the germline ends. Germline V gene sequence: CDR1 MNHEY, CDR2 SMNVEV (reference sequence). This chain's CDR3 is CASRQGTFHGAEAFF. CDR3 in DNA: TGTGCCAGCAGACAGGGTACGTTCCATGGGGCTGAAGCTTTCTTT.

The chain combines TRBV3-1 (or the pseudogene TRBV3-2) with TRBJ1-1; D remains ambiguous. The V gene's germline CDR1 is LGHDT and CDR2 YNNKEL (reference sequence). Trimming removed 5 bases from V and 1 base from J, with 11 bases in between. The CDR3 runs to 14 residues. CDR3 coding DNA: TGTGCCAGCAGCGAGACTTTGGCGAACACTGAAGCTTTCTTT. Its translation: CASSETLANTEAFF.

CDR3 amino acids: CASSPMLSGTEAFF. CDR3 coding DNA: TGTGCCAGTTCCCCCATGCTGTCAGGAACTGAAGCTTTCTTT. This chain uses TRBV28 with TRBJ1-1; D is ambiguous. CDR3 length: 14 amino acids. Per the germline V gene, CDR1 is MDHEN and CDR2 is SYDVKM. V was cut by 9 bases and J by 5 bases, with 19 bases left in between.

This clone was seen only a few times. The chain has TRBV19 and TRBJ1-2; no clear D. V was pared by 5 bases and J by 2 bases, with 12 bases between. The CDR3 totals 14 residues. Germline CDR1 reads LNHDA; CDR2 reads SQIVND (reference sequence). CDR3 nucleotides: TGTGCCAGTAGTGCCTACACGGGAAACTATGGCTACACCTTC. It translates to CASSAYTGNYGYTF.

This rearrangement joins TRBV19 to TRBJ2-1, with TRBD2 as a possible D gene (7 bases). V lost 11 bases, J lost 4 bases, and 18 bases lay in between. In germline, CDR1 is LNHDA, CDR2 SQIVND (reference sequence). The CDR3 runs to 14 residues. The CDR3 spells CAPSGGPSYNEQFF. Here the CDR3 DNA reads TGTGCCCCCTCCGGGGGGCCTAGTTACAATGAGCAGTTCTTC.

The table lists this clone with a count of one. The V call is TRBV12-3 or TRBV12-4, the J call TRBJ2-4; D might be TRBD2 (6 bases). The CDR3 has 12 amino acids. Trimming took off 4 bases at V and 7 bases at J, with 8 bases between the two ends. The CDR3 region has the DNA TGTGCCAGCAGTTCTGGGGGGAACATTCAGTACTTC. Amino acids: CASSSGGNIQYF.

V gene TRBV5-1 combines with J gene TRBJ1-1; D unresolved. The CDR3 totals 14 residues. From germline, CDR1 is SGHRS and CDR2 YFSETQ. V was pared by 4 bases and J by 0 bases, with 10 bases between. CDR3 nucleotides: TGCGCCAGCAGCCCGCGAGGCATGAACACTGAAGCTTTCTTT. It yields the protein CASSPRGMNTEAFF.